The T cell receptor (beta chain) described here comes from a study of T cell repertoires in cytomegalovirus infection. About the research overall: Recently identified HLA-C-restricted CMV epitopes were used, and well-studied HLA-B-restricted CMV epitopes were used as well. A matching HLA type, together with CMV infection, was signaled by public TCR beta signatures.

Study findings and constraints: Cumulative public TCR beta family frequency identified carriers of CMV plus the relevant HLA.

This clonotype has a handful of counts. Its antigen remains unknown. TCRdb recomputed calls from the reads with MiXCR, one row per CDR3 protein. The data contain about 830,000 distinct CDR3 sequences, less than 35% of them singletons. The CDR3 is 14 residues long. Per the germline V gene, CDR1 is SEHNR and CDR2 is FQNEAQ (reference sequence). V lost 8 bases to trimming and J lost 7 bases, with 15 bases between them. This receptor was obtained from a human donor in good health (CMV status not recorded). Some clones in this sample may be carry-over from other donors' samples. The input for sequencing was cultured CD8+ T cells from PBMCs, taken from culture after CMV antigen stimulation. J is TRBJ1-6 and V is TRBV7-9; no reliable D call. The CDR3, as DNA: TGTGCCAGCTTCTCCGGTTCCCTGAATTCACCCCTCCACTTT. Protein sequence: CASFSGSLNSPLHF.